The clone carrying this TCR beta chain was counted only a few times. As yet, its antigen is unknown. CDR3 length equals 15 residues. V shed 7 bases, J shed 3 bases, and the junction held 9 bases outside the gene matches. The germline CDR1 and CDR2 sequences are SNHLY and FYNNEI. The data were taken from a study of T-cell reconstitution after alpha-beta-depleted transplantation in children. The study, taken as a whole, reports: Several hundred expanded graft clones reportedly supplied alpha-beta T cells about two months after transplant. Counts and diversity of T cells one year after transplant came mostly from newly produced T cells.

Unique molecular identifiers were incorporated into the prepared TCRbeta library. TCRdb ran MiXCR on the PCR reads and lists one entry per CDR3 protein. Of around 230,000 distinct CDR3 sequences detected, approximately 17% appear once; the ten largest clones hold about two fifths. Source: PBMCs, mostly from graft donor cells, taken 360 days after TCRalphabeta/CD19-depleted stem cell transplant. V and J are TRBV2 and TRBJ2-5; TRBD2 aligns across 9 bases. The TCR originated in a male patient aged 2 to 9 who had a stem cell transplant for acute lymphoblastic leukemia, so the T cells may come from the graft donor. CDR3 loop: CASIGLAGMEETQYF. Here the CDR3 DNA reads TGTGCCAGCATCGGGCTAGCGGGGATGGAAGAGACCCAGTACTTC.